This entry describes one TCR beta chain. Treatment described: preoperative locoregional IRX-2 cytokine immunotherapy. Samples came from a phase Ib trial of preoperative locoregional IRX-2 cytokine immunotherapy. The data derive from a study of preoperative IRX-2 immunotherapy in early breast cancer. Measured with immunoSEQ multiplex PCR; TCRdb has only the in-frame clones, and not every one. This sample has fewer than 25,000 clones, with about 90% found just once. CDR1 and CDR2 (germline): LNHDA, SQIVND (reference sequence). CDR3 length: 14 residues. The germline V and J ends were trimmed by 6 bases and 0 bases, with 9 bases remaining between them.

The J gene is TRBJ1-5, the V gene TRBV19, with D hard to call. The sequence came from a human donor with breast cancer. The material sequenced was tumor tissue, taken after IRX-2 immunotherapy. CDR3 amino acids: CASSPAGSNQPQHF. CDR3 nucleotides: TGTGCCAGTAGCCCTGCAGGTAGCAATCAGCCCCAGCATTTT.